This T cell receptor (beta chain) was found in a study of T-cell reconstitution after alpha-beta-depleted transplantation in children. The sample holds many counts of this clonotype. Germline CDR1 reads LGHNA; CDR2 reads YNFKEQ. V was shortened by 3 bases and J by 2 bases, with 10 bases between the two germline ends. The CDR3 runs 15 residues. As it was prepared, the TCRbeta library received unique molecular identifiers. MiXCR, applied by TCRdb to the PCR reads, yields one record per CDR3 protein. The sample holds about 480,000 distinct CDR3 sequences; approximately 13% are singletons and the top ten take around 5.8%.

The chain recombines TRBV4-2 with TRBJ2-2, with D unclear. The TCR was taken from a human donor who donated a stem cell graft to a child with combined immunodeficiency. The specimen was PBMCs from the stem cell graft donor, collected from the stem cell graft. CDR3 protein: CASSHPNDNTGELFF. CDR3 nucleotides: TGTGCCAGCAGCCATCCCAATGACAACACCGGGGAGCTGTTTTTT.